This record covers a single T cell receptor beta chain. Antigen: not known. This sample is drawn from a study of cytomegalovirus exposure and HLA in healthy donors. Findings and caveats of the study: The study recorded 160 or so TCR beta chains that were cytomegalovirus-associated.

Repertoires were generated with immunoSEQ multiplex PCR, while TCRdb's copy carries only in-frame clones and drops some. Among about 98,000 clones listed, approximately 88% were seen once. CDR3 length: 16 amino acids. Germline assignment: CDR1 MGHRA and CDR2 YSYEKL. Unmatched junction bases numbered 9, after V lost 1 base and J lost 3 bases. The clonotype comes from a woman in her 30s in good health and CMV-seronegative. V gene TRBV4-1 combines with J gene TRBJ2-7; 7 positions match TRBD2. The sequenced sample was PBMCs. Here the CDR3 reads CASSQGRTRGNYEQYF. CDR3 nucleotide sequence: TGCGCCAGCAGCCAAGGGCGGACTAGGGGCAACTACGAGCAGTACTTC.